This passage covers 9 T cell receptor beta chains from one sample sequenced in a study of shared clonotypes between healthy human individuals. Measured with immunoSEQ multiplex PCR; TCRdb has only the in-frame clones, and not every one. The sample lists about 600,000 clones, about 95% occurring once. Positively selected for CCR7, the CD45RO-negative cells used as naive CD8 cells excluded terminally differentiated effector memory CD45RA+ cells. Sequenced sample: naive CD8+ T cells sorted from blood. The receptor set was obtained from a woman aged 30 to 39 in good health.

The chain is built from TRBV4-1 and TRBJ2-4, with D perhaps assigned TRBD1 or TRBD2 (6 bases each). The CDR3 extends over 16 amino acids. The germline V gene encodes CDR1 MGHRA and CDR2 YSYEKL. The ends were cut back, 4 bases at V and 2 bases at J, with 15 bases in the middle. As DNA, the CDR3 is TGCGCCAGCAGCCGCCCCGGGGGCGCCTCCAAAAACATTCAGTACTTC. Translating gives CASSRPGGASKNIQYF.

V gene TRBV2 combines with J gene TRBJ2-5; a possible D gene is TRBD1 (6 bases). The germline V and J ends were trimmed by 6 bases and 1 base, with 9 bases remaining between them. Germline CDR1 SNHLY, CDR2 FYNNEI. There are 13 residues in the CDR3. CDR3 bases: TGTGCCAGCAGGACGGACAGCCAAGAGACCCAGTACTTC. Amino acids: CASRTDSQETQYF.

The V call is TRBV5-1, the J call TRBJ2-1; 8 bases fit TRBD2. The CDR3 sequence is 15 residues long. Germline CDR1 and CDR2: SGHRS and YFSETQ. V lost 2 bases and J lost 9; bases outside the gene matches: 10. The CDR3 spells CASSFGSGSSFEQFF. The CDR3 DNA reads as TGCGCCAGCAGCTTTGGCAGCGGGAGTAGCTTTGAGCAGTTCTTC.

This sequence joins TRBV28 and TRBJ2-1; 10 nucleotides match TRBD2. Germline CDR1 MDHEN, CDR2 SYDVKM. The CDR3 consists of 18 residues. V was clipped by 5 bases and J by 6 bases; unmatched bases: 16. The CDR3: CASSPTAGGPNNPNEQFF. DNA for the CDR3: TGTGCCAGCAGTCCAACAGCGGGAGGGCCGAACAATCCCAATGAGCAGTTCTTC.

CDR3 nucleotides: TGTGCCAGCGGCCCCCCTGGGACAGGCGAGACCCAGTACTTC. Encoded protein: CASGPPGTGETQYF. V and J are TRBV7-9 and TRBJ2-5, with 8 bases lining up with TRBD1. Germline V gives CDR1 SEHNR, CDR2 FQNEAQ (reference sequence). The CDR3 extends over 14 amino acids. The V gene end was trimmed by 8 bases and the J gene end by 5 bases; junction bases not matched to a gene: 10.

This clone was seen once. V gene TRBV27 combines with J gene TRBJ2-3; tentative D call: TRBD1 (6 bases). The CDR3 consists of 16 residues. Looked up from germline, CDR1 is MNHEY and CDR2 is SMNVEV (reference sequence). The V gene lost 2 bases and the J gene lost 1 base, with 13 bases spanning the gap. CDR3 bases: TGTGCCAGCAGTTTAGGCCAGGGGACGGGCACAGATACGCAGTATTTT. This encodes CASSLGQGTGTDTQYF.

The chain recombines TRBV4-1 with TRBJ2-6; TRBD1 matches at 9 bases. Losses at the gene ends were 3 bases for V and 3 bases for J; bases not matched to a gene: 6. The CDR3 totals 17 residues. Per germline, CDR1 MGHRA and CDR2 YSYEKL. The DNA of the CDR3 is TGCGCCAGCAGCCAGAGGACAGGGGTTGGTGGGGCCAACGTCCTGACTTTC. This gives the protein CASSQRTGVGGANVLTF.

Details on this clone: Other nucleotide sequences from this sample produce the same CDR3. The chain employs TRBV7-9 and TRBJ2-7, with no clear D. This CDR3 has 12 residues. Germline V gene data show CDR1 as SEHNR and CDR2 as FQNEAQ (reference sequence). The ends were cut back, 1 base at V and 4 bases at J, with 5 bases in the middle. This CDR3 reads CASSLGAYEQYF. CDR3 bases: TGTGCCAGCAGCTTAGGGGCTTACGAGCAGTACTTC.

V usage is TRBV28 and J usage is TRBJ2-7; tentatively, D is TRBD2 (6 bases). The CDR3 extends over 14 amino acids. CDR1 and CDR2 (germline): MDHEN, SYDVKM. Trimming took 7 bases from V and 3 from J, leaving 16 bases between them. The CDR3 DNA sequence: TGTGCCAGCACCGCGGTGGGGGGAGGCTACGAGCAGTACTTC. Amino acid sequence: CASTAVGGGYEQYF.